This TCR beta chain was identified during a study of high-grade serous ovarian cancer treatment subgroups. Study-wide points: CDR1 and CDR2 were left unanalyzed; analyses focused on CDR3. Clonal relatedness tracked neoantigen level, and by trend copy number and mutation load. Spatial context was lost because tumors were sequenced in bulk. Repertoire similarity ranged about 0.1 to 0.85 between tumors of one patient.

Here immunoSEQ multiplex PCR was the method, and the copy in TCRdb shows in-frame clones only, minus some. In the table there are about 36,000 clones, over 60% of which are singletons. Tumor samples were obtained before definitive surgery or chemotherapy. This CDR3 spans 16 amino acids. V was pared by 1 base and J by 3 bases, with 7 bases of the junction left unmatched. Germline V gene lookup returns CDR1 SGHTA and CDR2 FQGNSA. As concerns this clone: No antigen is known for it.

The sequenced material came from tumor tissue. This sequence joins TRBV7-2 and TRBJ2-3, with 7 bases matching TRBD2. This receptor was obtained from a human donor with high-grade serous ovarian cancer. This chain's CDR3 is CASSLGGGRATDTQYF. DNA for the CDR3: TGTGCCAGCAGCTTAGGGGGCGGGAGAGCGACAGATACGCAGTATTTT.